One TCR beta chain is described in this entry. What it recognizes is unknown. V lost 5 bases to trimming and J lost 8 bases, with 19 bases between them. The CDR3 has 15 residues. From germline, CDR1 is SGHTA and CDR2 FQGNSA. The primer mix had 60 Vbeta and 13 Jbeta primers. Sequencing used immunoSEQ multiplex PCR; TCRdb keeps in-frame clones, though not all of them. The sample contains 100,000 to 150,000 clones, roughly 82% of which appear only once. The data were obtained in a study of cytomegalovirus exposure and HLA in healthy donors. Study details: There were 100 million to 120 million unique TCR beta sequences, drawn from approximately 180 million T cells, in an earlier analysis. Study-wide results and limits: Excluded were some V segments that proved indistinguishable, including TRBV6-2 and TRBV6-3. Cytomegalovirus status was reportedly diagnosed by the classifier with high specificity and sensitivity.

This receptor was taken from a boy between 10 and 17 years old in good health and CMV-seronegative. Sample: PBMCs. V usage is TRBV7-2 and J usage is TRBJ2-1; a possible D gene is TRBD1 (6 bases). CDR3 in amino acids: CASSAEYWDNDEQFF. CDR3 DNA: TGTGCCAGCAGCGCCGAATACTGGGACAACGATGAGCAGTTCTTC.